This paragraph reports one T cell receptor (beta chain). Antigen unknown. Then a second PCR, running about 7 to 11 cycles, was carried out with a sample-barcoded 5' primer and a J-beta primer mix. Every cDNA molecule bore a tag from a template-switch adaptor containing 12 random nucleotides. All samples gave at least 2.5 million CDR3-containing paired-end reads. TCRdb independently ran MiXCR on the 5' RACE reads; one entry per CDR3 protein. Here the sample spans about 680,000 distinct CDR3 sequences, 49% being singletons. Aged about 6 to 100, donors were systemically healthy Caucasians from Russia. V lost 1 base and J 2 bases, leaving 20 bases between the germline ends. Germline V lookup: CDR1 MDHEN, CDR2 SYDVKM. The CDR3 runs to 18 residues. This sample was taken from a study of blood T cells in healthy people across ages. Findings of the study overall: Higher diversity and more naive CD4+ cells were features of long-lived donors, compared to aged donors.

The V gene is TRBV28, the J gene TRBJ1-1, with D possibly TRBD1 on 5 matching bases. Sample: blood. The sequence was obtained from a woman aged 60 to 75 in good health. Written as DNA, the CDR3 is TGTGCCAGCAGTTTATTGGGGGGGTCAGGCCTACTCAACACTGAAGCTTTCTTT. It is translated as CASSLLGGSGLLNTEAFF.